The clone carrying this T cell receptor beta chain was detected many times. This record comes from a study of early T cells in non-severe SARS-CoV-2 infection. TCRdb fed the 5' RACE reads into MiXCR, producing one record per CDR3 protein. The sample has approximately 60,000 distinct CDR3 sequences, roughly 9% seen once. This CDR3 comprises 16 residues. Germline V gene lookup returns CDR1 SGHAT and CDR2 FQNNGV. V shed 6 bases and J shed 8 bases, with 24 bases lying between them. The gene calls are TRBV11-2 and TRBJ2-3; possible D gene TRBD2, 6 bases. This specimen was whole blood, taken at baseline. This sequence was found in an adult who was a healthcare worker with PCR-confirmed SARS-CoV-2 infection or an uninfected control (not recorded which). CDR3 amino acids: CASRSGVPEEFGTQYF. The DNA of the CDR3 is TGTGCCAGCAGGTCGGGGGTACCAGAGGAGTTTGGTACGCAGTATTTT.